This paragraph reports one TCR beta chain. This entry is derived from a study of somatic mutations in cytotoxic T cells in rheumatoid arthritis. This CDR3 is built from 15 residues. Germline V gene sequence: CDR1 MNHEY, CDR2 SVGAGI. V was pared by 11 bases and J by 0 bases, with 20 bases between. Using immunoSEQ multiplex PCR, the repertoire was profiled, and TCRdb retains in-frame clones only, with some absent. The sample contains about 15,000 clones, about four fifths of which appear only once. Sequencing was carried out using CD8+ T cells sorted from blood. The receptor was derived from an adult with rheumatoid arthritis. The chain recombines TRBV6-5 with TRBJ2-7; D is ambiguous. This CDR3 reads CASRMESTISYEQYF. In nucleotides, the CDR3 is TGTGCCTCTCGAATGGAATCAACTATCTCCTACGAGCAGTACTTC.